This T cell receptor (beta chain) was documented in a study of blood T cell repertoires in COVID-19. At the level of the study: The samples span acute and convalescent COVID-19 from the United States, Italy and Spain.

Trimming took 2 bases from V and 7 from J, leaving 23 bases between them. The CDR3 is made up of 17 amino acids. Germline CDR1 LGHDT, CDR2 YNNKEL (reference sequence). The repertoire was sequenced with immunoSEQ multiplex PCR; TCRdb's copy has only in-frame clones and lacks some. The data show 50,000 to 60,000 clones, with about 87% seen just once and approximately 3.6% held by the top ten. The chain links TRBV3-1 (or the pseudogene TRBV3-2) to TRBJ1-2; D is possibly TRBD1 (5 bases). The sequenced material came from peripheral blood. The source is a man aged 40-49 years with COVID-19, enrolled during active disease. CDR3 protein: CASSQSLLPAEGAGYTF. DNA of the CDR3: TGTGCCAGCAGCCAATCCCTCCTACCGGCCGAAGGGGCTGGCTACACCTTC.